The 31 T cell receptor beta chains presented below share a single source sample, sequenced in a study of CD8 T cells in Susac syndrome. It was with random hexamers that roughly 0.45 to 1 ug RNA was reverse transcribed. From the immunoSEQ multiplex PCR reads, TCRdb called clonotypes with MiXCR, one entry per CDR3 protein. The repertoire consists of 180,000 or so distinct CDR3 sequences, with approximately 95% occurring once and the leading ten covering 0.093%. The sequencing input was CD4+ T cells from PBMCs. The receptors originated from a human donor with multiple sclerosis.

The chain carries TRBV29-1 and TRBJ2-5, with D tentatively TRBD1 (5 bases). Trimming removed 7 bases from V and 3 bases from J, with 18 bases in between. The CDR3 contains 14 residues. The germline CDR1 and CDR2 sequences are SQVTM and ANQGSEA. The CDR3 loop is CSARWRQTKETQYF. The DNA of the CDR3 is TGCAGCGCACGTTGGAGACAGACCAAAGAGACCCAGTACTTC.

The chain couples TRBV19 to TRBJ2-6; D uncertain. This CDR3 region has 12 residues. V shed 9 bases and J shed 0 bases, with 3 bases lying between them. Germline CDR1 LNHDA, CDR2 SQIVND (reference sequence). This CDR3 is CASTSGANVLTF. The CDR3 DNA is TGTGCCAGCACCTCTGGGGCCAACGTCCTGACTTTC.

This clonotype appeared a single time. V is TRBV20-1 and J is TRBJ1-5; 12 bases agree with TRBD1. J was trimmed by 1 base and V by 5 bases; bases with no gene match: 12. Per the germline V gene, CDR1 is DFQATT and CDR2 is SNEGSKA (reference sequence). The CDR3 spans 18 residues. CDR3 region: CSAPTVGQGAWSNQPQHF. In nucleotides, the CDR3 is TGCAGTGCTCCGACCGTGGGACAGGGGGCTTGGAGCAATCAGCCCCAGCATTTT.

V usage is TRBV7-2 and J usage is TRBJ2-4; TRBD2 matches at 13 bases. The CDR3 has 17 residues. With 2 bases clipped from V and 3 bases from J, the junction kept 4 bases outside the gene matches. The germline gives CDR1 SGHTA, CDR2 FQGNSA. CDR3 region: CASSLSTSGGIKNIQYF. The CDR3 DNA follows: TGTGCCAGCAGCTTATCGACTAGCGGGGGGATCAAAAACATTCAGTACTTC.

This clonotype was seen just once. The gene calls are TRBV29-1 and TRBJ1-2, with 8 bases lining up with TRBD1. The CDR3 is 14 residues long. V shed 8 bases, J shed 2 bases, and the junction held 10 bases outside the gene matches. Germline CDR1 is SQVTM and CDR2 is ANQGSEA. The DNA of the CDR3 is TGCAGCTACGGACAGGGTCGGTGGAACTATGGCTACACCTTC. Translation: CSYGQGRWNYGYTF.

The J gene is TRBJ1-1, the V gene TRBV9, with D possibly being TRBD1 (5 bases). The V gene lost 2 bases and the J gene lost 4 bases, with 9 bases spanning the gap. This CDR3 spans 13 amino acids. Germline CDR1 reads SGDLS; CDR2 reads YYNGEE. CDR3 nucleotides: TGTGCCAGCAGCGTTCTCCAGGGCACTGAAGCTTTCTTT. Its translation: CASSVLQGTEAFF.

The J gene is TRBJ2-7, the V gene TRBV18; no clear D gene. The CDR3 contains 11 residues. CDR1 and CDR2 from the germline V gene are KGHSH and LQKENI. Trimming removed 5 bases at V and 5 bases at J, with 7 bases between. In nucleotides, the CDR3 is TGTGCCAGCTCATCTTCCCACGAGCAGTACTTC. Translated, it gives CASSSSHEQYF.

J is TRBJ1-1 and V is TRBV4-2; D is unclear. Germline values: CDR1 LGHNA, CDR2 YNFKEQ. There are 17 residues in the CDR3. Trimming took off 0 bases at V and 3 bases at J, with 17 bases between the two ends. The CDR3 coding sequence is TGTGCCAGCAGCCAAGACGAGTTCGGACGGGCGGACACTGAAGCTTTCTTT. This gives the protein CASSQDEFGRADTEAFF.

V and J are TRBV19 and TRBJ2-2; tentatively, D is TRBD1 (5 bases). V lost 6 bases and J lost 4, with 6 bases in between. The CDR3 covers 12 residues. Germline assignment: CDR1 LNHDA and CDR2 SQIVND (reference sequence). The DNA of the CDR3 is TGTGCCAGTAGCCAGGGCACCGGGGAGCTGTTTTTT. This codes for CASSQGTGELFF.

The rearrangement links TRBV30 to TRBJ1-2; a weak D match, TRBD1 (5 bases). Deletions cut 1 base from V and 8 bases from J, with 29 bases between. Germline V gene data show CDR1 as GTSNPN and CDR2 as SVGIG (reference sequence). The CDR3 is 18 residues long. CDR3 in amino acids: CAWSGRGGSLRSSRGYTF. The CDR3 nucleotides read TGTGCCTGGAGTGGAAGGGGCGGCAGCCTAAGGTCTTCGCGCGGCTACACCTTC.

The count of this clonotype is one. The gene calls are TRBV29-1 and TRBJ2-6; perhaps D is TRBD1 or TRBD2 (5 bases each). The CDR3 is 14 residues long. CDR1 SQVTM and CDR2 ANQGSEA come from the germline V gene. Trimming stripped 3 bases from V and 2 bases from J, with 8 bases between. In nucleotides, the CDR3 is TGCAGCGTTGAGCAGGGAGCTGGGGCCAACGTCCTGACTTTC. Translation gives CSVEQGAGANVLTF.

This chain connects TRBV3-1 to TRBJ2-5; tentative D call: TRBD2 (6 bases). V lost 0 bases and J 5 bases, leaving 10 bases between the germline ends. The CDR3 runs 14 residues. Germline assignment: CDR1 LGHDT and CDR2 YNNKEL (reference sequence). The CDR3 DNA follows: TGTGCCAGCAGCCAAGATGCGGGGTGGGAGACCCAGTACTTC. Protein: CASSQDAGWETQYF.

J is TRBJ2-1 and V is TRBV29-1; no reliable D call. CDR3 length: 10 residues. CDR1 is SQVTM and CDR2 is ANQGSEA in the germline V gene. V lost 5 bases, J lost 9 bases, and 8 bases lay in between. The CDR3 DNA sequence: TGCAGCGTTAGCCCCCCTGAGCAGTTCTTC. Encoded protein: CSVSPPEQFF.

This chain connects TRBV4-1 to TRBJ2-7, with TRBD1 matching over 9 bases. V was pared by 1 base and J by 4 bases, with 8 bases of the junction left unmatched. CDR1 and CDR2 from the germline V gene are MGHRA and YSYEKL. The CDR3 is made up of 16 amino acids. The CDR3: CASSQVEGDREYEQYF. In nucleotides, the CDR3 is TGCGCCAGCAGCCAAGTGGAAGGGGACAGGGAGTACGAGCAGTACTTC.

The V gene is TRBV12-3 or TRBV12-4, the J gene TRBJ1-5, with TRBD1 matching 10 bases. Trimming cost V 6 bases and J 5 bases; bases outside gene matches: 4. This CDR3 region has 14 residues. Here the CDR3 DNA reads TGTGCCAGCAGACAGGACAGGGGGTATCAGCCCCAGCATTTT. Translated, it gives CASRQDRGYQPQHF.

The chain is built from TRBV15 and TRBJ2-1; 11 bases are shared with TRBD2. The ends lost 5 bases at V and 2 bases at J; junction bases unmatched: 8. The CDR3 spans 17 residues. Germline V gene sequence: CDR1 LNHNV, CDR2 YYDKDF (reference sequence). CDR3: CATSGSPSGGTYNEQFF. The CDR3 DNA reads TGTGCCACCAGCGGATCACCTAGCGGGGGGACCTACAATGAGCAGTTCTTC.

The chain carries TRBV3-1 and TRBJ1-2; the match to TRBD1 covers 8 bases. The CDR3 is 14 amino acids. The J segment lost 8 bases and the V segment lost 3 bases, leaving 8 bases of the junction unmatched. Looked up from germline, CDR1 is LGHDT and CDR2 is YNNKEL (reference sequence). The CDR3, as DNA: TGTGCCAGCAGCCACCCCGGACAGGGTAGAGGCTACACCTTC. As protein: CASSHPGQGRGYTF.

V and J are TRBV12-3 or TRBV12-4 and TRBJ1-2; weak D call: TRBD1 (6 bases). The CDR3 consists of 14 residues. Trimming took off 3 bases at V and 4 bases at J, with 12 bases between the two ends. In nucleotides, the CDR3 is TGTGCCAGCAGTTTCCAACAGGGCTTCTATGGCTACACCTTC. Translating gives CASSFQQGFYGYTF.

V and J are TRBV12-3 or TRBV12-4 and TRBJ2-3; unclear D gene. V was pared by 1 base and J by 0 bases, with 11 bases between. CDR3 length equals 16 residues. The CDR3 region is CASSLVLPWSTDTQYF. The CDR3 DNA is TGTGCCAGCAGTTTAGTTCTCCCCTGGAGCACAGATACGCAGTATTTT.

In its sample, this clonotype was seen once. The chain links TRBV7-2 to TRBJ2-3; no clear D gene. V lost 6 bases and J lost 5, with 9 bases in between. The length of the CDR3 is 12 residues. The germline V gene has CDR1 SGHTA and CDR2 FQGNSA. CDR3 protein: CASSIRLDTQYF. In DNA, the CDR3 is TGTGCCAGCAGTATACGATTAGATACGCAGTATTTT.

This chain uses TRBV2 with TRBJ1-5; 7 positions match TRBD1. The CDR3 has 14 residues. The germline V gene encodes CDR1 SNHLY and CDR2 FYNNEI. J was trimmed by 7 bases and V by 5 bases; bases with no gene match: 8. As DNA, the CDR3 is TGTGCCAGCAGTTTTCCGACAGGGCAGCAGCCCCAGCATTTT. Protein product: CASSFPTGQQPQHF.

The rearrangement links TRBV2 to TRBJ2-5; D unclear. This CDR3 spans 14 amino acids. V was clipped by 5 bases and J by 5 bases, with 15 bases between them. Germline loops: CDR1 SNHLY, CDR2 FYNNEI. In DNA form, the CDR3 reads TGTGCCAGCAGTTCTAATGTCAGATCGGAGACCCAGTACTTC. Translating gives CASSSNVRSETQYF.

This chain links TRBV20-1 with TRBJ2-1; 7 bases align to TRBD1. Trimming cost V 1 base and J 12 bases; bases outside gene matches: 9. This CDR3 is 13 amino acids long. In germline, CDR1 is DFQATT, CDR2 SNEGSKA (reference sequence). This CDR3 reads CSARAQTGAGQFF. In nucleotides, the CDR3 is TGCAGTGCTAGAGCACAAACAGGGGCAGGGCAGTTCTTC.

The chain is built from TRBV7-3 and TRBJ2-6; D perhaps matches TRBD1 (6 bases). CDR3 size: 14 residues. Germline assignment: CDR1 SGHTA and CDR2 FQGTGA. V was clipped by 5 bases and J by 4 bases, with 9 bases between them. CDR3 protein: CASSPGDGANVLTF. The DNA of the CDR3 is TGTGCCAGCAGCCCAGGGGACGGGGCCAACGTCCTGACTTTC.

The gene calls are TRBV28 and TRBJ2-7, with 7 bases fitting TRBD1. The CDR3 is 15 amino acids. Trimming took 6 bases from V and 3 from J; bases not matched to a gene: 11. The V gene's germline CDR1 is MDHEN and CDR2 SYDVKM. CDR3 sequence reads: CASRPLGQPYYEQYF. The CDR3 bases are TGTGCCAGCAGACCACTGGGACAGCCTTACTACGAGCAGTACTTC.

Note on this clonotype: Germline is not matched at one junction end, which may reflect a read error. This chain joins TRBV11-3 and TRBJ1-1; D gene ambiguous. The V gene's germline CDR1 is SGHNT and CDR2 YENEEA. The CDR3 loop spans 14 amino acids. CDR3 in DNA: TGTGCCAGCAGCCGAGGACGGGAGAACGCTGAAGCTTTCTTT. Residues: CASSRGRENAEAFF. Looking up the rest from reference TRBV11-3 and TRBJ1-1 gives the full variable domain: EAGVVQSPRYKIIEKKQPVAFWCNPISGHNTLYWYLQNLGQGPELLIRYENEEAVDDSQLPKDRFSAERLKGVDSTLKIQPAELGDSAVYLCASSRGRENAEAFFGQGTRLTVV.

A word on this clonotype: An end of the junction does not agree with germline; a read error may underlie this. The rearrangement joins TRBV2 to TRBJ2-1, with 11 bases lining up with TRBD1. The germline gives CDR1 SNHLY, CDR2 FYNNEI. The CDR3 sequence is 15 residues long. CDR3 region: CASGDGQGANNEQFF. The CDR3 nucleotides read TGTGCCAGCGGTGATGGACAGGGGGCCAACAATGAGCAGTTCTTC.

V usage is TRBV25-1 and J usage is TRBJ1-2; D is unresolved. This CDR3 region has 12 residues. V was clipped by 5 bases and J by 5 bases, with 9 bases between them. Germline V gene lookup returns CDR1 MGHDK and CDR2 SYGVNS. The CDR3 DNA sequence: TGTGCCAGCAGTACCCCAGGATATGGCTACACCTTC. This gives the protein CASSTPGYGYTF.

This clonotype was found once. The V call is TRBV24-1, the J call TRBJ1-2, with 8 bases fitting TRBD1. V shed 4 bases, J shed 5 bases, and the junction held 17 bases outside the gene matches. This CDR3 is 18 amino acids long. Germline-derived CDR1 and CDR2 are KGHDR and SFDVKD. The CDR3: CATSDSGTGLAGRYGYTF. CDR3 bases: TGTGCCACCAGTGACTCCGGGACAGGCCTCGCGGGGAGGTATGGCTACACCTTC.

CDR3 coding DNA: TGTGCCAGCAGCCAAGGACTAGCGGAAAAAGAGACCCAGTACTTC. Residues: CASSQGLAEKETQYF. This chain joins TRBV14 and TRBJ2-5; 9 bases line up with TRBD2. The junction had 3 bases not matched to a gene; V was cut back by 1 base and J by 3 bases. This CDR3 is 15 amino acids long. Germline V gives CDR1 SGHDN, CDR2 FVKESK.

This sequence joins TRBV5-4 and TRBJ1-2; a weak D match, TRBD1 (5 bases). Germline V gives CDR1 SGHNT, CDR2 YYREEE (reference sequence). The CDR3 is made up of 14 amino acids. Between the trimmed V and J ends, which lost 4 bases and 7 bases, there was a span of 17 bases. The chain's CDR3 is CASSRDLEGVGYTF. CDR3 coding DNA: TGTGCCAGCAGCCGGGACTTGGAGGGCGTTGGCTACACCTTC.